What follows describes a single T cell receptor beta chain. Its antigen remains unknown. Some clones are missing from TCRdb's copy, which holds only in-frame ones; the method was immunoSEQ multiplex PCR. This sample has roughly 200,000 clones; around 93% occur once, and the top ten carry under 1.1%. The J segment lost 0 bases and the V segment lost 5 bases, leaving 7 bases of the junction unmatched. The CDR3 is 17 residues long. The germline V gene has CDR1 LNHDA and CDR2 SQIVND (reference sequence). This specimen comes from a study of T cell responses to AZD1222 COVID-19 vaccine. General study points: The donors showed a predominance of white British ancestry and of females, with possible underestimation of clonal diversity. Spike as a whole was targeted by vaccine-associated CD4 TCRs, dominant at 160-218 and 743-854. Only a handful of AZD1222 recipients, six or seven in all, had baseline seropositivity.

This material consisted of peripheral blood, taken 28 days after the second dose of the MenACWY control vaccine. The V call is TRBV19, the J call TRBJ2-6, with 7 positions matching TRBD1. This TCR derives from an adult who received the MenACWY meningococcal vaccine as a control. CDR3 loop: CASSAPGQPSGANVLTF. Here the CDR3 DNA reads TGTGCCAGTAGTGCGCCGGGACAGCCCTCTGGGGCCAACGTCCTGACTTTC.